Following are 13 T cell receptor beta chains from one sample sequenced in a study of post-analysis software for immune sequencing data. Study findings and constraints: A handful of TRBV segments were significantly more frequent in patients than in controls. TRBV5-6, TRBV5-1 and TRBV20-1 were among these segments.

No cognate antigen is known for these TCRs. Carried by the TCR beta cDNA libraries were unique molecular identifiers. MiXCR, run by TCRdb on the PCR reads, gives a single entry per CDR3 protein. The table lists 450,000 to 700,000 distinct CDR3 sequences, roughly 40% of them singletons, with roughly 1.8% in the top ten. Material: blood. All receptors come from a girl aged 10 to 17 with multiple sclerosis.

The V and J genes are TRBV9 and TRBJ2-7; D gene ambiguous. This CDR3 contains 15 residues. Germline lookup yields CDR1 SGDLS and CDR2 YYNGEE. The V and J ends lost 4 bases and 3 bases respectively, with 17 bases between them. CDR3: CASSPRLLDRYEQYF. The CDR3 bases are TGTGCCAGCAGCCCCCGACTCCTAGACCGCTACGAGCAGTACTTC.

The gene calls are TRBV20-1 and TRBJ2-3; D may be TRBD2 (7 bases). The germline V gene has CDR1 DFQATT and CDR2 SNEGSKA (reference sequence). The V and J ends lost 1 base and 3 bases respectively, with 23 bases between them. The CDR3 totals 18 residues. The CDR3 DNA follows: TGCAGTGCTAGAGTGGCCGGGGGGCCGTTCGGTTCGACAGATACGCAGTATTTT. Its translation: CSARVAGGPFGSTDTQYF.

The table lists this clonotype with a few counts. The chain combines TRBV5-8 with TRBJ2-1, with D perhaps matching TRBD2 (6 bases). Germline assignment: CDR1 SGHTS and CDR2 YDEGEE. The V end lost 2 bases, the J end lost 6 bases, and 12 bases lay between the germline ends. This CDR3 contains 14 residues. CDR3 coding DNA: TGTGCCAGCAGCTTTCGACTAGAAAGCAATGAGCAGTTCTTC. Protein product: CASSFRLESNEQFF.

The chain has TRBV12-3 or TRBV12-4 and TRBJ2-5; D unclear. CDR3 length: 14 residues. Trimming removed 3 bases from V and 1 base from J, with 9 bases in between. Here the CDR3 reads CASSFRRPQETQYF. In DNA form, the CDR3 reads TGTGCCAGCAGTTTTAGACGGCCCCAAGAGACCCAGTACTTC.

This chain uses TRBV12-3 or TRBV12-4 with TRBJ2-7; 12 bases agree with TRBD2. This CDR3 contains 17 residues. The trim removed 3 bases at V and 3 bases at J, leaving 9 bases unmatched. The CDR3 loop reads CASSFRLAGGPGYEQYF. The CDR3 nucleotides are TGTGCCAGCAGTTTCAGGCTAGCGGGAGGGCCTGGCTACGAGCAGTACTTC.

This clonotype was counted a single time. This chain joins TRBV5-1 and TRBJ1-2; 7 nucleotides line up with TRBD1. The germline gives CDR1 SGHRS, CDR2 YFSETQ. CDR3 size: 17 residues. V was pared by 4 bases and J by 3 bases, with 15 bases of the junction left unmatched. In DNA, the CDR3 is TGCGCCAGCAGCCCTGGGGGGACACCTCAGGGGGACTATGGCTACACCTTC. It is translated as CASSPGGTPQGDYGYTF.

The chain employs TRBV4-1 and TRBJ2-1, with D perhaps TRBD2 (6 bases). V lost 3 bases and J 1 base, leaving 19 bases between the germline ends. The CDR3 is 18 residues long. Looked up from germline, CDR1 is MGHRA and CDR2 is YSYEKL. CDR3 protein: CASSHSAGRVLSYNEQFF. As DNA, the CDR3 is TGCGCCAGCAGCCATTCCGCGGGACGGGTTTTATCCTACAATGAGCAGTTCTTC.

The chain links TRBV15 to TRBJ1-1, with a weak D call TRBD1 (5 bases). The CDR3 spans 14 residues. CDR1 and CDR2 (germline): LNHNV, YYDKDF (reference sequence). V was clipped by 7 bases and J by 4 bases, with 16 bases between them. The CDR3 region is CATTRGGLGTEAFF. The CDR3 DNA follows: TGTGCCACCACCCGTGGGGGTCTTGGCACTGAAGCTTTCTTT.

Note on this clonotype: It may be a read error: a sequence one base away is much more abundant. V is TRBV29-1 and J is TRBJ2-5, with D uncertain. The V gene's germline CDR1 is SQVTM and CDR2 ANQGSEA. This CDR3 is built from 11 residues. The V end lost 3 bases, the J end lost 11 bases, and 13 bases lay between the germline ends. The CDR3 sequence is CSVDSVDEQYF. CDR3 nucleotides: TGCAGCGTTGATTCAGTGGATGAGCAGTACTTC.

The chain employs TRBV9 and TRBJ2-5; 9 nucleotides match TRBD2. Germline CDR1 reads SGDLS; CDR2 reads YYNGEE. CDR3 length: 14 amino acids. V gave up 3 bases and J gave up 4 bases; unmatched junction bases: 4. The CDR3 DNA is TGTGCCAGCAGCGGACTAGCGGAAATAGAGACCCAGTACTTC. Its protein product is CASSGLAEIETQYF. Drawing the rest from reference TRBV9 and TRBJ2-5, the complete variable domain is DSGVTQTPKHLITATGQRVTLRCSPRSGDLSVYWYQQSLDQGLQFLIQYYNGEERAKGNILERFSAQQFPDLHSELNLSSLELGDSALYFCASSGLAEIETQYFGPGTRLLVL.

This clonotype was seen a handful of times. This chain joins TRBV5-4 and TRBJ2-5, with 12 bases fitting TRBD2. Looked up from germline, CDR1 is SGHNT and CDR2 is YYREEE (reference sequence). With 3 bases clipped from V and 3 bases from J, the junction kept 6 bases outside the gene matches. CDR3 length: 16 residues. The CDR3 region has the DNA TGTGCCAGCAGCTCGATGACTAGCGGGGGTGAAGAGACCCAGTACTTC. It specifies CASSSMTSGGEETQYF.

The CDR3 DNA sequence: TGTGCCAGCAGTGAATTGACAGGGGGCGCGAACGAGCAGTACTTC. Residues: CASSELTGGANEQYF. The V call is TRBV6-1, the J call TRBJ2-5; 10 bases match TRBD1. With the DNA end fitting TRBJ2-7 better, the J assignment may be wrong. Germline lookup yields CDR1 MNHNS and CDR2 SASEGT. The CDR3 has 15 residues.

This chain connects TRBV29-1 to TRBJ1-1; 7 bases are shared with TRBD1. The germline CDR1 and CDR2 sequences are SQVTM and ANQGSEA. The V gene end was trimmed by 3 bases and the J gene end by 1 base; junction bases not matched to a gene: 5. The CDR3 loop spans 14 amino acids. The DNA for the CDR3 is TGCAGCGTTGAGAACAGGGGCGAGAACACTGAAGCTTTCTTT. As protein: CSVENRGENTEAFF.